This T cell receptor beta chain was documented in a study of early stage breast cancer tumors (dated by TCRdb to about 2017). Background for the entire study: Of the approximately 15 invasive breast tumors, about a dozen were found to be estrogen receptor-positive, progesterone receptor-positive and HER2-negative. On average, each sample got around 10-fold read coverage. Of the roughly 12 ER+/PR+/HER2- tumors, eight were classified as invasive ductal carcinomas and four as invasive lobular carcinomas. A total of 2.7 million or so templates, representing some 1,000,000 unique clonotypes, were detected across all samples.

The study profiled bulk TCR beta-chain repertoires in matched peripheral blood, tumor and adjacent normal breast tissue taken from some 17 patients with early-stage breast cancer. Before surgery, roughly 4.5-11 mL of whole blood was collected into EDTA tubes and then processed within 2 hours. Peripheral blood mononuclear cells were isolated by Ficoll-Paque centrifugation in SepMate-50 tubes. PBMCs were cryopreserved in roughly 90% FBS with about 10% DMSO in aliquots of roughly 1.9 to 4.5 million cells and stored in liquid nitrogen. The Qiagen AllPrep DNA/RNA Mini kit was used for genomic DNA extraction. The CDR3 holds 13 amino acids from the cysteine to the phenylalanine. Kept here is only the CDR3 DNA, which spans 39 bases and is read in frame from base 1. Trimming removed 6 bases from V and 13 bases from J, leaving 22 bases between the germline ends. CDR1 MDHEN and CDR2 SYDVKM were looked up in the germline V gene.

Each sample was amplified in two independent genomic DNA replicates, using about 0.52 ug for blood and about 1.5 ug for tumor or normal breast. Following the manufacturer's instructions, the ImmunoSeq Intro kit was used to carry out TCRB sequencing on genomic DNA. For absolute quantification, the roughly 30-cycle multiplex PCR included proprietary primers along with spike-in control sequences. An 87-bp fragment spanning the CDR3 and flanking V and J genes was sequenced with single-end 150-bp reads. Each lane of an Illumina MiSeq using version 3.0 chemistry carried seven multiplexed samples, with two replicates per sample. The study's own analysis went as follows. The vendor's proprietary pipeline handled the raw data processing, merging both replicates into a single result for each sample. Clonotypes were defined as productive rearrangements sharing the V-gene family, CDR3 amino acid sequence and J-gene segment. To compute clonality, the normalized Shannon entropy (Pielou evenness) of TCRB abundances was subtracted from 1. T cell density was estimated as total templates divided by the number of input cells, with the number of input cells inferred from the DNA input amount. Total repertoire diversity and clonality were estimated with Recon using default parameters. Tumor-enriched clonotypes were defined as having over 0.1% abundance in tumor and at least 32-fold higher abundance than in normal breast. This is the immuneACCESS table as TCRdb keeps it, with only in-frame sequences that have V and J called. A part of the clones is gone; compared with another copy, unresolved V genes explain less than half, and the rest is unexplained. For V, J and clone size, that table is used; D and trimming come from the DNA. For this sample there are fewer than 90,000 clones; more than 65% appear just once. The top ten clones comprise under 4% of the sample.

About this clone: The clone's antigen remains unknown. No base qualities exist here, and no much larger clone lies one base off it.

Here is what the overall study found, with its caveats: Repertoires from blood and normal breast were more alike than repertoires from blood and tumor, and in about 90% of the 16 patients, comparing each tissue with blood separated tumor from normal. Roughly 2.5-fold higher T cell density and higher clonality were observed in tumors than in adjacent normal breast tissue. Enriched TCRB sequences shared across patients were mostly commonly generated sequences, unlikely to play an important role in the tumor microenvironment. Because the cohort was small, a breakdown by tumor subtype could not be done. Chain pairing and functional markers such as CD4, CD8 and FOXP3 were missed by bulk genomic DNA sequencing of unsorted cells.

The source of this sequence is a person aged 55 to 69 with breast cancer. This chain is built from TRBV28 and TRBJ2-7; tentative D gene TRBD2, with 6 bases matching. Sequenced: blood. The nucleotide sequence reads as follows: TGTGCCAGCAGACCTAGCGCACTTTACATGCACTACTTC. Translated, this gives CASRPSALYMHYF.